The 7 T cell receptor beta chains below all came from one sample that was sequenced in a study of CD49a tissue-resident CD8 T cells in human skin listed by TCRdb under 2017. Receptor amplification or capture employed the immunoSEQ multiplex PCR assay. What TCRdb holds here is the immuneACCESS table cut down to in-frame rearrangements. Part of the clones is not present; checked against another copy, under half of the missing clones reflect an unresolved V gene, and the others are unexplained. The table for this sample lists 1,100 or so clones; over 70% of them were counted only once. The ten biggest clones cover roughly a tenth of the sample. The specimen sequenced was CD103- CD8+ T cells sorted from skin dermis. These receptors were taken from a human donor in good health.

The sample holds one count of this clone. V gene TRBV11-2 combines with J gene TRBJ2-2; TRBD2 matches at 9 bases. Per germline, CDR1 SGHAT and CDR2 FQNNGV. With V trimmed by 0 bases and J by 0 bases, 8 bases remained unmatched. This CDR3 comprises 19 residues. The CDR3 coding sequence is TGTGCCAGCAGCTTAGATTTTGCTAGCGGGGATACGAACACCGGGGAGCTGTTTTTT. This encodes CASSLDFASGDTNTGELFF.

CDR3 coding DNA: TGTGCCAGCAGTCGCTACAGGGTTAGGGAAGCTTTCTTT. This gives the protein CASSRYRVREAFF. The chain joins TRBV6-5 to TRBJ1-1, with a tentative D call TRBD1 (6 bases). The CDR3 is made up of 13 amino acids. The germline CDR1 and CDR2 sequences are MNHEY and SVGAGI. Trimming took off 5 bases at V and 8 bases at J, with 15 bases between the two ends.

This chain connects TRBV7-6 to TRBJ1-3; 7 positions match TRBD1. V lost 6 bases, J lost 0 bases, and 17 bases stayed unmatched. CDR3 length equals 19 residues. Germline V gives CDR1 SGHVS, CDR2 FNYEAQ. CDR3 residues: CASSLNMRQGLSSGNTIYF. Here the CDR3 DNA reads TGTGCCAGCAGTTTAAATATGAGACAGGGATTAAGCTCTGGAAACACCATATATTTT.

V usage is TRBV4-2 and J usage is TRBJ2-1, with D possibly TRBD2 on 5 matching bases. The V gene's germline CDR1 is LGHNA and CDR2 YNFKEQ. The V end lost 3 bases, the J end lost 0 bases, and 15 bases lay between the germline ends. The CDR3 is 17 amino acids. CDR3: CASSQGVTSSSYNEQFF. CDR3 in DNA: TGTGCCAGCAGCCAGGGAGTTACGTCGAGCTCCTACAATGAGCAGTTCTTC.

The chain combines TRBV2 with TRBJ2-4, with 7 bases lining up with TRBD2. Germline loops: CDR1 SNHLY, CDR2 FYNNEI. This CDR3 spans 14 amino acids. The ends lost 5 bases at V and 5 bases at J; junction bases unmatched: 6. The CDR3 DNA sequence: TGTGCCAGCAGTTCTAGCGGAATACAAAACATTCAGTACTTC. Protein sequence: CASSSSGIQNIQYF.

V usage is TRBV9 and J usage is TRBJ2-3, with D possibly TRBD1 on 5 matching bases. V was clipped by 6 bases and J by 0 bases, with 11 bases between them. CDR3 length: 14 amino acids. Per the germline V gene, CDR1 is SGDLS and CDR2 is YYNGEE. CDR3 nucleotides: TGTGCCAGCAAATCTACAGGCAGCACAGATACGCAGTATTTT. Translating it yields CASKSTGSTDTQYF.

J is TRBJ2-5 and V is TRBV19, with D perhaps matching TRBD1 (5 bases). This CDR3 comprises 13 residues. The ends were cut back, 2 bases at V and 5 bases at J, with 9 bases in the middle. Germline-derived CDR1 and CDR2 are LNHDA and SQIVND (reference sequence). The CDR3 DNA reads TGTGCCAGTAGTATATGGGGCGCGGAGACCCAGTACTTC. It translates to CASSIWGAETQYF.